Only a few counts were recorded for the clone carrying this T cell receptor beta chain. Sequencing used immunoSEQ multiplex PCR; TCRdb keeps in-frame clones, though not all of them. The data show fewer than 130,000 clones, roughly 88% seen once. CDR1 is SGHNT, CDR2 YENEEA, per germline. This CDR3 comprises 16 residues. Trimming took 5 bases from V and 0 from J; bases not matched to a gene: 6. The sample is drawn from a study of cytomegalovirus exposure and HLA in healthy donors. The donors were in the roughly 110-subject validation cohort; that cohort was separate from the approximately 670-subject first cohort.

Sequencing was done on a sample of PBMCs. The V and J genes are TRBV11-3 and TRBJ2-1; 8 bases are a match to TRBD2. The sequence came from a woman aged 25 to 39 in good health and CMV-seropositive. The CDR3 DNA sequence: TGTGCCAGCAGCCAAGCCGGGACTAGCTCCTACAATGAGCAGTTCTTC. Residues: CASSQAGTSSYNEQFF.